This T cell receptor beta chain stems from a study of chemoradiotherapy in HPV16-positive cancers. For the study at large: Two HPV16-positive patients' cells yielded candidate HPV-specific clones and common motifs.

The CDR3 contains 18 residues. V dropped 3 bases and J dropped 1; count of bases not matched to a gene: 6. Germline V lookup: CDR1 MNHNS, CDR2 SASEGT. This clone was seen once. Its antigen is undetermined. Points from the study as a whole: For HPV16-positive patients, expanding HPV-responsive T cells associated with longer recurrence-free survival.

Data came from immunoSEQ multiplex PCR; TCRdb stores just in-frame clones and leaves some out. The sample lists over 15,000 clones; under 90% were seen once. Sequences were derived from blood, sampled from a patient who underwent chemoradiotherapy. The rearrangement joins TRBV6-1 to TRBJ2-6, with TRBD1 matching over 10 bases. This receptor was identified in a human donor with HPV-associated anogenital cancer. The CDR3 is CASSDSTGGSSGANVLTF. The CDR3 DNA follows: TGTGCCAGCAGTGATTCGACAGGGGGCTCTTCTGGGGCCAACGTCCTGACTTTC.